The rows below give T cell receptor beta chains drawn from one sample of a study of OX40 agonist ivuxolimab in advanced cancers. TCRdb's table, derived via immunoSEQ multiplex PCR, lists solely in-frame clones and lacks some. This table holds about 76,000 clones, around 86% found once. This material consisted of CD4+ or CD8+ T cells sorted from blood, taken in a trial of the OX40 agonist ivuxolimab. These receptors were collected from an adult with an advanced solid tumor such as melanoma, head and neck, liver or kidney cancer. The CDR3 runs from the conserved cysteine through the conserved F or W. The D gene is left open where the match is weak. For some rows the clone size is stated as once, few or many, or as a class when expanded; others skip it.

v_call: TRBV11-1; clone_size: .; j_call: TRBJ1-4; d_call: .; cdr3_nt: TGTGCCAGCAGCTTAGTTGGGAGCGAAAAACTGTTTTTT; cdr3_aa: CASSLVGSEKLFF
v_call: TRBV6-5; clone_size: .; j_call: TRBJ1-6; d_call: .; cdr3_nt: TGTGCCAGCAGTGGGGGGGGGCCCCTCCACTTT; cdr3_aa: CASSGGGPLHF
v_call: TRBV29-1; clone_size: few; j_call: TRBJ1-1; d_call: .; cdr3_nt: TGCAGCGTTGACAGGGGATTGATGACTGAAGCTTTCTTT; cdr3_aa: CSVDRGLMTEAFF
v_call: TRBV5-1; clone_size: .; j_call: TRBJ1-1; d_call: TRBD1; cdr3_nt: TGCGCCAGCAGCTTGGCATCGACAGGGACTGAAGCTTTCTTT; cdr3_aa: CASSLASTGTEAFF
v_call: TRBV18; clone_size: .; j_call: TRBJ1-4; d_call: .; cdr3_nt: TGTGCCAGCTCACCGGAACAGGCCCAGAAACTGTTTTTT; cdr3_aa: CASSPEQAQKLFF
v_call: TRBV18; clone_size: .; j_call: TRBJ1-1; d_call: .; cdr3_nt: TGTGCCAGCTCACCCTCGTCAGGGTCGATAGGCACTGAAGCTTTCTTT; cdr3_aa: CASSPSSGSIGTEAFF
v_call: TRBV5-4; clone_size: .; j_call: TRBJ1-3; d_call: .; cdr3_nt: TGTGCCAGCAGCCCGGACCTGGCAGGGGGAAACACCATATATTTT; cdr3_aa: CASSPDLAGGNTIYF
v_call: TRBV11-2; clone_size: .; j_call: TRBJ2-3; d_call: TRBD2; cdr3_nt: TGTGCCAGCAGCGTTCTAGCGGGGGGGCCCGATACGCAGTATTTT; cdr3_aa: CASSVLAGGPDTQYF
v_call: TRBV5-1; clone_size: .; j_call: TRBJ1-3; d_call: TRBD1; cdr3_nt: TGCGCCAGCAGCACCGAGACAGGGGAGCCTGGAAACACCATATATTTT; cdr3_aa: CASSTETGEPGNTIYF
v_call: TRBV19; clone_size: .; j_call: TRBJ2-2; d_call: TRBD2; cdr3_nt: TGTGCCAGTAGCCTCCTAGGACTAGCGTTGGCCGGGGAGCTGTTTTTT; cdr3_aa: CASSLLGLALAGELFF
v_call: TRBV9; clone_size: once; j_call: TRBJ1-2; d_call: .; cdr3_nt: TGTGCCAGCAGCGTAGCTGGGGGAGGTGGCTACACCTTC; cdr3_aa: CASSVAGGGGYTF
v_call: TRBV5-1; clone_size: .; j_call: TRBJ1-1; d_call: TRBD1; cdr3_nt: TGCGCCAGCAGCTTGGCATCGACAGGGACTGAAACTTTCTTT; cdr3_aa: CASSLASTGTETFF
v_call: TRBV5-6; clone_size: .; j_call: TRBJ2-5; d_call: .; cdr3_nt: TGTGCCAGCAGCCTCGGTCCTCCCCAGGGGACCCAGTACTTC; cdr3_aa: CASSLGPPQGTQYF
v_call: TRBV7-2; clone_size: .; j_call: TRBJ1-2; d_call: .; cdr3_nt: TGTGCCAGCAGCCCCTCCGTTACCGCAGTTGGCTACACCTTC; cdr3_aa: CASSPSVTAVGYTF
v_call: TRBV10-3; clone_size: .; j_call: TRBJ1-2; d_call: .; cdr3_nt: TGTGCCATCAGCATCGAGGGGGGGGACTATGGCTACACCTTC; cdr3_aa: CAISIEGGDYGYTF
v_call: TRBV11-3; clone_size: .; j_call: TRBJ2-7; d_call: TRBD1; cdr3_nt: TGTGCCAGCAGCTTAGGACAGGGGATCTACGAGCAGTACTTC; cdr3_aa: CASSLGQGIYEQYF
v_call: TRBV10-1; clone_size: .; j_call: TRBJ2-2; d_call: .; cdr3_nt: TGCGCCAGCACCAGTGTATTGACTGGGGAGCTGTTTTTT; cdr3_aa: CASTSVLTGELFF
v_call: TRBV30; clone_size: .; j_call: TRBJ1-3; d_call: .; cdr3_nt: TGTGCCTGGAACGAATGGGCCAGGGGCTCTGGAAACACCATATATTTT; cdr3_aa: CAWNEWARGSGNTIYF
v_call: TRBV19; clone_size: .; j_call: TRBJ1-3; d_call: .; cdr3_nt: TGTGCCAGTAGGCCAGTCTCCTCTGGAAACACCATATATTTT; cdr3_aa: CASRPVSSGNTIYF
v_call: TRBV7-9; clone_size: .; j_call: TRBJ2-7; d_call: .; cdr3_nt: TGTGCCAGCAGCTTCGAGACCTACGAGCAGTACTTC; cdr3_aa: CASSFETYEQYF
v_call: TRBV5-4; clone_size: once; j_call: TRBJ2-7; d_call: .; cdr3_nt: TGTGCCAGCAGCTTGGCGGGGACTGGGGAGCAGTACTTC; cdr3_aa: CASSLAGTGEQYF
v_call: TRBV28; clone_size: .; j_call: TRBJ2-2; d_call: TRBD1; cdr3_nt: TGTGCCAGCATAACAGGGGCTAGCACCGGGGAGCTGTTTTTT; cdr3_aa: CASITGASTGELFF
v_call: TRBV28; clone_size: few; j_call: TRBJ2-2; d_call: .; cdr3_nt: TGTGCCAGCAGTTTAGCGTCTGGGTGGTCCGGGGAGCTGTTTTTT; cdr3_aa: CASSLASGWSGELFF
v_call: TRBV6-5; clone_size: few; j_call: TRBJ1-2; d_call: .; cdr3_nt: TGTGCCAGCAGTTACTCGAACCGGGGTGGCTACACCTTC; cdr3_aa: CASSYSNRGGYTF
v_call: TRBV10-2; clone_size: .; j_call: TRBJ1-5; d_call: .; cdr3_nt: TGCGCCAGCAGTGAGAGACTGGATTATTATAGCAATCAGCCCCAGCATTTT; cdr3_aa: CASSERLDYYSNQPQHF
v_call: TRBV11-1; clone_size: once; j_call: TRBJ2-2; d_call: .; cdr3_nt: TGTGCCAGCACCCGATCCCCAACCGGGGAGCTGTTTTTT; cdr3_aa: CASTRSPTGELFF
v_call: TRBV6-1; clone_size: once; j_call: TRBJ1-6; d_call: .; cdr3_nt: TGTGCCAGCAGTGCTCAGAGGGGGAGCTCCTATAATTCACCCCTCCACTTT; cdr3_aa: CASSAQRGSSYNSPLHF
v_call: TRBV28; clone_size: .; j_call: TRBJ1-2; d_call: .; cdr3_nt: TGTGCCAGCAGTTTATATCCCCAAGGCTACACCTTC; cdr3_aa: CASSLYPQGYTF
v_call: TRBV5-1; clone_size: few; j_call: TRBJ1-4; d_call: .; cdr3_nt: TGCGCCAGCAGCTTCGAGGGTAGGGATGAAAAACTGTTTTTT; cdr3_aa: CASSFEGRDEKLFF
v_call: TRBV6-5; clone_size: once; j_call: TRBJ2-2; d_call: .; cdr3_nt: TGTGCCAGCAGGGCTAGTAAGGGGAAGGCCGGGGAGCTGTTTTTT; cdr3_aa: CASRASKGKAGELFF
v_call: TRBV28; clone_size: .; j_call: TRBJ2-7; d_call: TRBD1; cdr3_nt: TGTGCCAGCAGTTTATCAGGGGGTGCAACCTACGAGCAGTACTTC; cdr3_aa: CASSLSGGATYEQYF
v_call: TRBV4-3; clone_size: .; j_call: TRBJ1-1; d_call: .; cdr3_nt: TGCGCCAGCAGCCAAGAGGGGGCAGGGTTTAACACTGAAGCTTTCTTT; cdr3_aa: CASSQEGAGFNTEAFF
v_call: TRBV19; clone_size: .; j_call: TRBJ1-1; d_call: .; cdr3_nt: TGTGCCAGTGAGACCCTCCGAGCCGAGAACACTGAAGCTTTCTTT; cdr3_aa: CASETLRAENTEAFF
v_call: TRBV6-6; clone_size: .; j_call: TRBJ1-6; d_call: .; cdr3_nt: TGTGCCAGCGCGGGGAGGGTGGATTCACCCCTCCACTTT; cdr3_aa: CASAGRVDSPLHF
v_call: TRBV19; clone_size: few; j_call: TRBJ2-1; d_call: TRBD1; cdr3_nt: TGTGCCAGTAGTATAGATGGTCCGGGACAGGGGGCGGATGAGCAGTTCTTC; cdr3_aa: CASSIDGPGQGADEQFF
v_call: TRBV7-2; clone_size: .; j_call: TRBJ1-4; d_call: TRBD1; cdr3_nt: TGTGCCAGCAGCGCGGGACAGCCTGAAAAACTGTTTTTT; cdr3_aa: CASSAGQPEKLFF
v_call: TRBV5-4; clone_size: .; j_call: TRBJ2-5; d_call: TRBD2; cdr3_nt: TGTGCCAGCAGCTTGACGGCGGGGGACCAAGAGACCCAGTACTTC; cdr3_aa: CASSLTAGDQETQYF
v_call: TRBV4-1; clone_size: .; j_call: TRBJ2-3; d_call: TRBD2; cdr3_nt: TGCGCCAGCAGCCCCTCCTCCGGGGGGGCGCGCACAGATACGCAGTATTTT; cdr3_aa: CASSPSSGGARTDTQYF
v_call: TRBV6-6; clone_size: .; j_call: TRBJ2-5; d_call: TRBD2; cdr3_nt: TGTGCCAGCAAAAGGGGGCGGGGGGGCAGAGAGACCCAGTACTTC; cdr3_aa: CASKRGRGGRETQYF
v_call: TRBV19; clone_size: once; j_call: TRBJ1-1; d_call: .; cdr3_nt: TGTGCCAGTAGCGCCTTTACGACAGGAGCACACACTGAAGCTTTCTTT; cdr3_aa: CASSAFTTGAHTEAFF
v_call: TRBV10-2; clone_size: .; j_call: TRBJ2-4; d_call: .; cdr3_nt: TGCGCCAGCAGTGCCGAGAGGATTCAGTACTTC; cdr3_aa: CASSAERIQYF
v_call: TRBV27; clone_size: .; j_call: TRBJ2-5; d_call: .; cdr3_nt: TGTTGGGGACTGAGGGGGCCCGAGACCCAGTACTTC; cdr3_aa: CWGLRGPETQYF
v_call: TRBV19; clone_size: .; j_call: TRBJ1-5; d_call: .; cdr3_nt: TGTGCCAGTAGTATAGATGCCTCCGGGGGAAATAGCAATCAGCCCCAGCATTTT; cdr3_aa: CASSIDASGGNSNQPQHF